The clone carrying this T cell receptor beta chain was found a few times. CDR1 and CDR2 from the germline V gene are WNHNN and SYGVQD (reference sequence). This CDR3 has 13 residues. The V end was cut by 0 bases, the J end by 6 bases, with 6 bases between. The record originates from a study of cytomegalovirus exposure and HLA in healthy donors. This PCR relied on a set of 60 Vbeta primers and 13 Jbeta primers. Sequencing was performed with immunoSEQ multiplex PCR; in TCRdb, only in-frame clones are kept and a portion is missing. The table includes roughly 170,000 clones, approximately 81% detected once.

The chain couples TRBV10-1 to TRBJ2-1, with unresolved D. The clonotype was recovered from a woman in her twenties or thirties in good health and CMV-seronegative. What was sequenced was PBMCs. The CDR3 bases are TGCGCCAGCAGTGAGTCTGGGCTCAATGAGCAGTTCTTC. It specifies CASSESGLNEQFF.